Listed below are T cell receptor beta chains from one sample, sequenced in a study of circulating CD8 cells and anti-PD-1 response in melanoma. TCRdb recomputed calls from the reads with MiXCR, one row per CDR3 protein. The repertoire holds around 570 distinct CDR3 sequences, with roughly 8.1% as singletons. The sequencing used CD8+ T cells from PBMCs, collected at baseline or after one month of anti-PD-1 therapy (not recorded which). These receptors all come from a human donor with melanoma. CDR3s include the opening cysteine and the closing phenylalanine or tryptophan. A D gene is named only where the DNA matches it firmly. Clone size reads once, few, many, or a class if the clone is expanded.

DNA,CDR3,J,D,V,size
TGTGCCAGCAGTGCCAGAGGGCCGGAGGCCCAGTACTTC,CASSARGPEAQYF,TRBJ2-5,NA,TRBV2,medium-sized
TGTGCCAGCAGTTTAAGAGAAATGGACATTCAGTACTTC,CASSLREMDIQYF,TRBJ2-4,NA,TRBV28,few
TGTGCCAGCAGCTTAATAGGGCCAGGGAGCCAAGAGACCCAGTACTTC,CASSLIGPGSQETQYF,TRBJ2-5,NA,TRBV7-3,medium-sized
TGTGCCAGCAGCTTAGGGTGGGACTACACAAACATTCAGTACTTC,CASSLGWDYTNIQYF,TRBJ2-4,TRBD2,TRBV11-2,large